The clone carrying this T cell receptor beta chain has more than one count but fewer than ten. Its specificity is not known. After removal of 7 bases from V and 6 bases from J, the junction contained 5 bases not matched to a gene. Germline CDR1 reads DFQATT; CDR2 reads SNEGSKA (reference sequence). CDR3 size: 11 residues. Staining for CD45RO/CCR7/CD25/CD127/CD95/CD27 allowed sorting of CD4+ naive, central memory, regulatory and stem cell-like memory cells. This sample was taken from a study of beta chain features in type 1 diabetes. Study information: What patients shared with healthy donors was a similar profile of age, gender and cell yields. Study-wide results and limits: The naive, central memory and Treg TCRB repertoires of patients appeared to be more similar to one another than those of healthy donors. All four CD4+ subsets of Type 1 diabetes patients contained TCRB CDR3s that were moderately but significantly shorter.

Expressed TCRB transcripts were sequenced because the entire RNA isolate underwent reverse transcription. Repertoires were generated with immunoSEQ multiplex PCR, while TCRdb's copy carries only in-frame clones and drops some. The table includes 350,000 to 400,000 clones, around 15% detected once. Sequencing input: naive CD4+ T cells from blood. The chain recombines TRBV20-1 with TRBJ2-7; TRBD2 aligns across 8 bases. This clonotype was obtained from a woman in her late teens or twenties in good health. DNA of the CDR3: TGCAGTGTAGGGAGCGGGAGCGAGCAGTACTTC. Translation: CSVGSGSEQYF.